Following are 4 T cell receptor beta chains from one sample sequenced in a study of T-cell reconstitution after alpha-beta-depleted transplantation in children. The authors prepared the TCRbeta library with unique molecular identifiers. In TCRdb, the PCR reads were re-called with MiXCR into one record per CDR3 protein. The table includes about 290,000 distinct CDR3 sequences, about 9.4% detected once. The material was PBMCs, obtained before TCRalphabeta/CD19-depleted stem cell transplant. Source of these receptors: a boy in the first two years of life with acute myeloid leukemia, due to receive a stem cell transplant.

The sample holds many counts of this clonotype. The chain combines TRBV3-1 with TRBJ1-3, with 9 positions matching TRBD1. The trim removed 3 bases at V and 1 base at J, leaving 7 bases unmatched. Looked up from germline, CDR1 is LGHDT and CDR2 is YNNKEL (reference sequence). The CDR3 extends over 17 amino acids. The CDR3 protein is CASSHSQQGASGNTIYF. CDR3 nucleotides: TGTGCCAGCAGCCATTCTCAACAGGGGGCGTCTGGAAACACCATATATTTT. Variable domain in full (rest from reference TRBV3-1 and TRBJ1-3): DTAVSQTPKYLVTQMGNDKSIKCEQNLGHDTMYWYKQDSKKFLKIMFSYNNKELIINETVPNRFSPKSPDKAHLNLHINSLELGDSAVYFCASSHSQQGASGNTIYFGEGSWLTVV.

This clonotype was found many times. This chain uses TRBV9 with TRBJ2-7; 7 bases match TRBD2. This CDR3 is built from 15 residues. Per germline, CDR1 SGDLS and CDR2 YYNGEE. Trimming cost V 1 base and J 1 base; bases outside gene matches: 5. The CDR3 DNA follows: TGTGCCAGCAGCGTACGGGGGGAAGTATCCTACGAGCAGTACTTC. It specifies CASSVRGEVSYEQYF.

This clonotype was detected many times. The chain has TRBV5-1 and TRBJ2-7, with a tentative D call TRBD1 (6 bases). The germline V gene encodes CDR1 SGHRS and CDR2 YFSETQ. This CDR3 contains 12 residues. V gave up 4 bases and J gave up 4 bases, with 9 bases separating them. This CDR3 reads CASSTTGYEQYF. In nucleotides, the CDR3 is TGCGCCAGCAGCACCACAGGGTACGAGCAGTACTTC.

This clonotype was seen at least ten times. The J gene is TRBJ2-5, the V gene TRBV5-1; 7 nucleotides align to TRBD1. V was clipped by 4 bases and J by 5 bases; unmatched bases: 11. Germline values: CDR1 SGHRS, CDR2 YFSETQ. The CDR3 has 15 amino acids. CDR3 nucleotides: TGCGCCAGCAGCCGGTGGGACAGCCCGAAGGAGACCCAGTACTTC. This codes for CASSRWDSPKETQYF.